These 8 T cell receptor beta chains were all obtained from the same sample, sequenced in a study of vaccination and CD4 T cells after COVID-19. The assay that was used to sequence DNA from cultured CD4+ T cells was the Oncomine TCR Beta short-read assay. TCRdb independently ran MiXCR on the PCR reads; one entry per CDR3 protein. The sample comprises 8,500 to 14,000 distinct CDR3 sequences, about 28% of which are singletons, and more than 20% rests with the top ten. Treatment defined: roughly ten-day PBMC culture with coronavirus spike peptide pools or control peptides (ViraFEST assay). No antigen is known for these receptors. Sequencing was performed on cultured CD4+ T cells from blood. These receptors came from a human donor with COVID-19.

The V gene is TRBV12-3 or TRBV12-4, the J gene TRBJ2-1; maybe TRBD2 (7 bases). The CDR3 runs 13 residues. The V end lost 8 bases, the J end lost 6 bases, and 14 bases lay between the germline ends. DNA of the CDR3: TGTGCCAGCTCAGGCGGGGGCCTCAATGAGCAGTTCTTC. Translation gives CASSGGGLNEQFF.

This chain connects TRBV6-1 to TRBJ2-7; D not certain. V was trimmed by 2 bases and J by 2 bases, leaving 4 bases between them. The CDR3 has 12 residues. The germline V gene has CDR1 MNHNS and CDR2 SASEGT. CDR3 DNA sequence: TGTGCCAGCAGTGAACAGCCCTACGAGCAGTACTTC. Its translation: CASSEQPYEQYF.

The chain couples TRBV4-3 to TRBJ2-6; D uncertain. Germline assignment: CDR1 LGHNA and CDR2 YSLEER. The V end was cut by 1 base, the J end by 0 bases, with 7 bases between. The CDR3 sequence is 16 residues long. CDR3 sequence reads: CASSQGLGSGANVLTF. CDR3 in DNA: TGCGCCAGCAGCCAAGGGTTGGGCTCTGGGGCCAACGTCCTGACTTTC.

This sequence joins TRBV19 and TRBJ2-3; D is unresolved. The germline V gene encodes CDR1 LNHDA and CDR2 SQIVND (reference sequence). The V end lost 4 bases, the J end lost 1 base, and 9 bases lay between the germline ends. The CDR3 sequence is 14 residues long. The DNA for the CDR3 is TGTGCCAGTAGTACCCATCAGGGCACAGATACGCAGTATTTT. Protein sequence: CASSTHQGTDTQYF.

The chain links TRBV20-1 to TRBJ2-1; TRBD2 might be the D (5 bases). The ends were cut back, 6 bases at V and 6 bases at J, with 15 bases in the middle. The CDR3 extends over 13 amino acids. Germline CDR1 is DFQATT and CDR2 is SNEGSKA (reference sequence). In DNA, the CDR3 is TGCAGTGCCCACCCTGTAGGGAGCAATGAGCAGTTCTTC. It translates to CSAHPVGSNEQFF.

There are a few counts of this clonotype. Mismatch with germline at one junction end may stem from a read error. V gene TRBV15 combines with J gene TRBJ1-1; D gene uncertain. The V gene's germline CDR1 is LNHNV and CDR2 YYDKDF (reference sequence). The CDR3 length is 15 residues. The DNA for the CDR3 is TGTGCCACCAGCAGAGAGAGGACCCTGAACGCTGAAGCTTTCTTT. It encodes CATSRERTLNAEAFF.

The V call is TRBV2, the J call TRBJ2-7, with 9 positions matching TRBD1. The CDR3 extends over 14 amino acids. CDR1 and CDR2 (germline): SNHLY, FYNNEI. Trimming at V came to 3 bases and at J to 3 bases, leaving 3 bases not matched to a gene. The CDR3 loop is CASSEQTGGYEQYF. The CDR3 region has the DNA TGTGCCAGCAGTGAGCAGACAGGGGGCTACGAGCAGTACTTC.

This clonotype occurred a few times. The chain uses TRBV7-9 and TRBJ2-2, with 9 bases matching TRBD1. Germline V gene lookup returns CDR1 SEHNR and CDR2 FQNEAQ (reference sequence). The ends lost 4 bases at V and 7 bases at J; junction bases unmatched: 4. The CDR3 has 14 residues. The CDR3 DNA is TGTGCCAGCAGCTGGACAGGGGAGCACGGGGAGCTGTTTTTT. It codes for CASSWTGEHGELFF.